This TCR beta chain is drawn from a study of beta chain features in type 1 diabetes. General observations from the study: The study found fewer insertions and more deletions at VDJ junctions in type 1 diabetes patients. Relative to healthy donors, patients appeared to have naive, central memory and Treg TCRB repertoires that were more similar.

Germline loops: CDR1 SGHNT, CDR2 YYREEE (reference sequence). The CDR3 spans 15 residues. The trim removed 5 bases at V and 2 bases at J, leaving 3 bases unmatched. A remark on this clone: Its target is unknown.

All of the isolated RNA was reverse transcribed, so expressed TCRB transcripts were sequenced. The method was immunoSEQ multiplex PCR; TCRdb's version includes in-frame clones alone and lacks a portion of them. The sample has roughly 310,000 clones, 11% seen once. The source of this sequence is a woman in her twenties or thirties in good health. The rearrangement joins TRBV5-4 to TRBJ2-3, with TRBD2 matching over 12 bases. Source material: naive CD4+ T cells from blood. The CDR3 DNA follows: TGTGCCAGCAGGCGGACTAGCGGGAACACAGATACGCAGTATTTT. This codes for CASRRTSGNTDTQYF.